This TCR beta chain was retrieved from a study of blood T cell repertoires in COVID-19. Study-wide background: Samples of COVID-19 (acute and convalescent) were obtained from the United States, Italy and Spain.

This clone was observed a few times. Study processing details: The assay estimated nucleated cells by amplifying reference gene primers. Here immunoSEQ multiplex PCR was the method, and the copy in TCRdb shows in-frame clones only, minus some. The V and J calls and clone size were taken over from that table, and D and trimming were inferred from the DNA. The table includes some 250,000 clones, about 89% detected once. This CDR3 spans 17 amino acids. Per the germline V gene, CDR1 is KGHSH and CDR2 is LQKENI. V lost 1 base and J lost 1, with 13 bases in between. Residents of around 24 US areas, aged roughly 18 to 95 years, made up the participants. Recovery among Cohort 3 donors was established by two negative PCRs, clearance, or symptom resolution.

This clonotype originated in a man aged 35-49 years who had recovered from COVID-19. Input material: PBMCs or T cells enriched from blood (not recorded which). The V call is TRBV18, the J call TRBJ1-4; D is unclear. CDR3 protein: CASSPLPPQRTNEKLFF. The CDR3 nucleotides are TGTGCCAGCTCACCACTCCCCCCTCAGCGAACTAATGAAAAACTGTTTTTT.